What follows is one T cell receptor (beta chain) and its context. Its cognate antigen is unknown. Donors were nominally healthy when sampled, though unrecorded immune exposures were likely. The sample is drawn from a study of cytomegalovirus exposure and HLA in healthy donors. Study findings and constraints: In a later analysis, the majority of CMV-associated beta chains seemingly showed HLA restriction.

The PCR made use of 60 Vbeta and 13 Jbeta primers. Source study methods: Approximately 80 million unique TCR beta chains, approximately 11 million of them shared, were counted by a later analysis. Assay used: immunoSEQ multiplex PCR; TCRdb lists only in-frame clones, some missing. The D gene and trimming were derived from the DNA, and the V and J assignments and clone size from that table. The sample carries about 130,000 clones, roughly three quarters recorded once. The sequence was collected from a man aged 25 to 40 in good health and CMV-seropositive. Input material: PBMCs.

The CDR3 sequence is CASSLGQGQTQYF. As DNA, the CDR3 is TGTGCCAGCAGCTTAGGTCAGGGCCAGACCCAGTACTTC. The chain combines TRBV7-8 with TRBJ2-5, with TRBD1 as a possible D gene (5 bases). Trimming pared 1 base from V and 6 bases from J, leaving 9 bases between. The CDR3 sequence is 13 residues long. Germline lookup yields CDR1 SGHVS and CDR2 FQNEAQ.